This T cell receptor (beta chain) was sequenced for a study of blood T cells in healthy people across ages. This clonotype was found a few times. The antigen remains undetermined. Every participating donor contributed 7.5 to 10 milliliters of peripheral blood through a draw. Germline V gene lookup returns CDR1 SGHRS and CDR2 YFSETQ. The CDR3 covers 15 residues. The germline V and J ends were trimmed by 4 bases and 0 bases, with 13 bases remaining between them. Study conclusions and caveats: Conclusively comparing naive with antigen-experienced cells was impossible with unsorted PBMCs.

A second PCR, run for about 6 to 11 cycles, used a sample-barcoded 5' primer plus a J-beta primer mix. Each cDNA molecule, via a template-switch adaptor with 12 random nucleotides, was tagged. MiXCR, applied by TCRdb to the 5' RACE reads, yields one record per CDR3 protein. The table has about 1.4 million distinct CDR3 sequences, 59% seen once. Sequences were obtained from blood. V is TRBV5-1 and J is TRBJ2-5; tentative D call: TRBD1 (7 bases). The sequence was collected from a man younger than 35 in good health. CDR3 loop: CASSPTGRYQETQYF. CDR3 sequence (DNA): TGCGCCAGCAGCCCGACAGGGAGGTACCAAGAGACCCAGTACTTC.